A selection of T cell receptor beta chains follows, all from one sample in a study of T-cell memory formation after mild COVID-19. Via MiXCR, TCRdb re-called the 5' RACE reads, giving one row per CDR3 protein. The table lists roughly 190,000 distinct CDR3 sequences, 27% of them singletons. Sequencing was carried out using PBMCs or a T cell subset sorted from them (not recorded which). Receptors were obtained from an adult woman who had mild COVID-19 (a few samples of this study predate the infection). Cell type and time point are not known. The CDR3 runs from the conserved cysteine through the conserved F or W. D genes are given only for firm matches. A row's size may be missing; if present it is once, few, many or a size class.

clone_size j_call d_call v_call cdr3_nt cdr3_aa
few TRBJ1-1 - TRBV7-2 TGTGCCAGCAGCTTAGAGCGGGGGGGAAACACTGAAGCTTTCTTT CASSLERGGNTEAFF
- TRBJ1-2 - TRBV21-1 TGTGCCAGCAGCGACCGACAGGGGCGGAGCTATGGCTACACCTTC CASSDRQGRSYGYTF
few TRBJ1-2 - TRBV7-9 TGTGCCAGCAGCTCCGCGCCGGGGATCTATGGCTACACCTTC CASSSAPGIYGYTF
- TRBJ2-7 - TRBV20-1 TGCAGTGCTAGATCGGCTGGGGGGGGACAGTCAGAAGGTACCTACGAGCAGTACTTC CSARSAGGGQSEGTYEQYF
few TRBJ1-2 TRBD1 TRBV6-2/TRBV6-3 TGTGCCAGCAGTCACGGACAGGGTCCTTTGAGAGGCTACACCTTC CASSHGQGPLRGYTF
- TRBJ2-4 - TRBV7-8 TGTGCCAGCAGCTTTGTCAGTGCTCAAGCCAAAAACATTCAGTACTTC CASSFVSAQAKNIQYF
- TRBJ2-7 TRBD1 TRBV7-9 TGTGCCAGCAGCTTACGGACAGGGGACTACGAGCAGTACTTC CASSLRTGDYEQYF
few TRBJ1-2 TRBD1 TRBV6-5 TGTGCCAGCAGGGGAACGGGACAGCTCTATGGCTACACCTTC CASRGTGQLYGYTF
few TRBJ2-2 TRBD1 TRBV2 TGTGCCAGCAAATTCCGGCCAGGGGGCAACACCGGGGAGCTGTTTTTT CASKFRPGGNTGELFF
few TRBJ2-1 TRBD1 TRBV4-1 TGCGCCAGCAGCCACCCCGGGACAGGGGACCCACCTCGGAGACGCAATGAGCAGTTCTTC CASSHPGTGDPPRRRNEQFF
- TRBJ2-3 - TRBV6-4 TGTGCCAGTTCCGGGACTCACACAGATACGCAGTATTTT CASSGTHTDTQYF
- TRBJ2-7 TRBD1 TRBV2 TGTGCCAGCAGTGAACCAACAGGGGGCTACCACGAGCAGTACTTC CASSEPTGGYHEQYF
- TRBJ2-2 - TRBV21-1 TGTGCCAGCAGCGAAAGCGGCGGGACCGGGGAGCTGTTTTTT CASSESGGTGELFF
few TRBJ2-3 TRBD1 TRBV9 TGTGCCAGCAGCCAGGGGGAGCTAGACAGCACAGATACGCAGTATTTT CASSQGELDSTDTQYF
few TRBJ2-7 TRBD1 TRBV4-2 TGTGCCAGCAGCCAAGACCCACAGGGGGACGTATCCTACGAGCAGTACTTC CASSQDPQGDVSYEQYF
- TRBJ1-4 - TRBV30 TGTGCCTGGGGGTTTCTAAAGGGGGCTAATGAAAAACTGTTTTTT CAWGFLKGANEKLFF
few TRBJ2-5 - TRBV27 TGTGCCAGCAGTTTAGGTGGGGGTGACGAGACCCAGTACTTC CASSLGGGDETQYF
- TRBJ1-1 - TRBV20-1 TGCAGTGCCACGTTAAGGGACCAAACTTTCATGAACACTGAAGCTTTCTTT CSATLRDQTFMNTEAFF
- TRBJ2-7 - TRBV6-5 TGTGCCAGCAGCCCTTCTCCCGGGACCGATGTGGAGCAGTACTTC CASSPSPGTDVEQYF
few TRBJ1-5 - TRBV9 TGTGCCAGCAGCGTAGCTGGATGGCGGGGCCAGCCCCAGCATTTT CASSVAGWRGQPQHF
few TRBJ2-1 TRBD2 TRBV15 TGTGCCACCACAACTTTAACCCTGACTAGCGGGAGGAATGAGCAGTTCTTC CATTTLTLTSGRNEQFF
once TRBJ1-1 - TRBV5-1 TGCGCCAGCAGCGTATATGAGAACACTGAAGCTTTCTTT CASSVYENTEAFF
- TRBJ1-6 - TRBV19 TGTGCCAGTAGTAGCAGGGAATGGAATTCACCCCTCCACTTT CASSSREWNSPLHF
- TRBJ1-2 - TRBV10-3 TGTGCCATCAGTGCGACAGAAATTAACTATGGCTACACCTTC CAISATEINYGYTF
few TRBJ2-1 TRBD1 TRBV29-1 TGCAGCGTTGAAGCGGAGGACAGGGGGCCCCCAAGCTCCTACAATGAGCAGTTCTTC CSVEAEDRGPPSSYNEQFF
few TRBJ2-5 - TRBV12-3/TRBV12-4 TGTGCCAGCAGCCCCTCCGGACAGCAAGAGACCCAGTACTTC CASSPSGQQETQYF
- TRBJ1-3 - TRBV7-2 TGTGCCAGCAGCTCCCGGGCCTTATGGGGAAACACCATATATTTT CASSSRALWGNTIYF
- TRBJ2-1 TRBD2 TRBV5-1 TGCGCCAGCAGCCCGAAGGGACTAGCCTATGAGCAGTTCTTC CASSPKGLAYEQFF
- TRBJ2-1 TRBD2 TRBV29-1 TGCAGCGTCGAAACTAGCGGGGGGTACAATGAGCAGTTCTTC CSVETSGGYNEQFF
few TRBJ2-7 TRBD1 TRBV20-1 TGCAGTGCCCAACAGGGGCGAGTGCAGTACTTC CSAQQGRVQYF
few TRBJ2-7 TRBD2 TRBV7-9 TGTGCCAGCAGCCAAGGATTGGAGACTAGCGGACCCTACGAGCAGTACTTC CASSQGLETSGPYEQYF
- TRBJ2-5 TRBD2 TRBV6-1 TGTGCCAGCATCGCTAGCGGGATCCCGGCCCAGTACTTC CASIASGIPAQYF
- TRBJ1-6 - TRBV30 TGTGCCTGGAGTCCAGGGGTTAATTCACCCCTCCACTTT CAWSPGVNSPLHF
few TRBJ2-3 TRBD1 TRBV12-3/TRBV12-4 TGTGCCAGCAGTTTATGGGGGACAGGGGGAAGCTCTAGCACAGATACGCAGTATTTT CASSLWGTGGSSSTDTQYF
- TRBJ2-6 - TRBV4-1 TGCGCCAGCAGCCAGGTACAGGGACAACTCTACTCTGGGGCCAACGTCCTGACTTTC CASSQVQGQLYSGANVLTF
few TRBJ2-1 TRBD2 TRBV5-4 TGTGCCAGCAGCTCAGGACTAGCCCGCTCCTACAATGAGCAGTTCTTC CASSSGLARSYNEQFF
many TRBJ2-1 - TRBV12-3/TRBV12-4 TGTGCCAGCAGTTTAGATCTTGGGAGACTAGGAAATGAGCAGTTCTTC CASSLDLGRLGNEQFF
- TRBJ1-1 - TRBV9 TGTGCCAGCAGCGTCACAGGGTACGCTGAAGCTTTCTTT CASSVTGYAEAFF
- TRBJ2-3 - TRBV30 TGTGCCTGGAGTCGGGCGGCCGGGACGGGAAGCACAGATACGCAGTATTTT CAWSRAAGTGSTDTQYF
once TRBJ2-5 - TRBV12-3/TRBV12-4 TGTGCCAGCAGTTTTAAATCACTAGGGACCCAGTACTTC CASSFKSLGTQYF
few TRBJ2-1 TRBD2 TRBV12-3/TRBV12-4 TGTGCCAGCAGGTCGGCGACTAGCGGGAGGAATGAGCAGTTCTTC CASRSATSGRNEQFF
many TRBJ2-6 - TRBV7-2 TGTGCCAGCAGCTTCGGGGGATCTGGGGCCAACGTCCTGACTTTC CASSFGGSGANVLTF
few TRBJ1-1 TRBD1 TRBV29-1 TGCAGCTCCCGGACAGGGGGGAACACTGAAGCTTTCTTT CSSRTGGNTEAFF
- TRBJ2-2 - TRBV29-1 TGCAGCGTTGAGGAGGACACCGGGGAGCTGTTTTTT CSVEEDTGELFF
few TRBJ2-6 TRBD1 TRBV12-3/TRBV12-4 TGTGCCAGCGGACCCGGACAGGGGGCCTCTGGGGCCAACGTCCTGACTTTC CASGPGQGASGANVLTF